These 20 T cell receptor beta chains share one sample of origin, sequenced in a study of blood T cell repertoires in COVID-19. Profiled with immunoSEQ multiplex PCR; TCRdb holds only in-frame clones, not every one. The repertoire holds approximately 110,000 clones, with 85% to 90% as singletons. Sequencing input: peripheral blood. These receptors originate from a man between 45 and 60 years old with acute or convalescent COVID-19.

The chain joins TRBV18 to TRBJ1-1, with D possibly matching TRBD1 (6 bases). Trimming removed 8 bases from V and 1 base from J, with 8 bases in between. The CDR3 sequence is 12 residues long. CDR1 is KGHSH, CDR2 LQKENI, per germline. The DNA of the CDR3 is TGTGCCAGCCTACAGGGGAACACTGAAGCTTTCTTT. Translating gives CASLQGNTEAFF.

The chain uses TRBV11-2 and TRBJ2-2, with 9 bases matching TRBD1. The CDR3 contains 15 residues. V lost 5 bases and J lost 3; bases outside the gene matches: 4. The germline CDR1 and CDR2 sequences are SGHAT and FQNNGV. CDR3 sequence (DNA): TGTGCCAGCAGCGAGGGACAGGGTTACACCGGGGAGCTGTTTTTT. This codes for CASSEGQGYTGELFF.

The V and J genes are TRBV9 and TRBJ1-1; 7 nucleotides match TRBD1. Germline CDR1 is SGDLS and CDR2 is YYNGEE. After removal of 3 bases from V and 5 bases from J, the junction contained 7 bases not matched to a gene. The CDR3 sequence is 14 residues long. CDR3 sequence (DNA): TGTGCCAGCAGCGCCAGACAGGGTAGAACTGAAGCTTTCTTT. Amino acid sequence: CASSARQGRTEAFF.

This clone has only one observation. The rearrangement uses TRBV5-1 and TRBJ2-7; TRBD1 is a possible D gene (5 bases). V was cut by 2 bases and J by 0 bases, with 9 bases left in between. Germline-derived CDR1 and CDR2 are SGHRS and YFSETQ. CDR3 length: 14 amino acids. The CDR3 here is CASSFQGPSYEQYF. The CDR3 DNA is TGCGCCAGCAGCTTTCAGGGCCCCTCCTACGAGCAGTACTTC.

The chain uses TRBV7-9 and TRBJ2-2; 8 bases agree with TRBD1. CDR3 size: 18 residues. Germline CDR1 reads SEHNR; CDR2 reads FQNEAQ (reference sequence). Losses at the gene ends were 3 bases for V and 5 bases for J; bases not matched to a gene: 14. The DNA of the CDR3 is TGTGCCAGCAGCTTGCGGCGGACAGGGCTGAATGGAACCGGGGAGCTGTTTTTT. Amino acid sequence: CASSLRRTGLNGTGELFF.

The V and J genes are TRBV18 and TRBJ2-3; perhaps TRBD1 as D (6 bases). Germline loops: CDR1 KGHSH, CDR2 LQKENI. The V end lost 5 bases, the J end lost 5 bases, and 11 bases lay between the germline ends. The CDR3 sequence is 13 residues long. The CDR3 loop reads CASSTGLEDTQYF. Written as DNA, the CDR3 is TGTGCCAGCTCAACAGGGCTGGAAGATACGCAGTATTTT.

V usage is TRBV5-1 and J usage is TRBJ2-7; 7 nucleotides agree with TRBD2. The junction had 8 bases not matched to a gene; V was cut back by 0 bases and J by 2 bases. The germline V gene has CDR1 SGHRS and CDR2 YFSETQ. The CDR3 contains 16 residues. CDR3 loop: CASSLASSGGTYEQYF. The CDR3 nucleotides read TGCGCCAGCAGCTTGGCCAGTTCGGGAGGCACCTACGAGCAGTACTTC.

The genes are TRBV28 and TRBJ1-1; D gene ambiguous. The V gene's germline CDR1 is MDHEN and CDR2 SYDVKM. Trimming removed 5 bases at V and 6 bases at J, with 19 bases between. The CDR3 extends over 15 amino acids. The CDR3 spells CASSVQRVRLAEAFF. Written as DNA, the CDR3 is TGTGCCAGCAGTGTTCAACGGGTGCGACTCGCTGAAGCTTTCTTT.

The rearrangement links TRBV9 to TRBJ2-5, with TRBD2 as a possible D gene (5 bases). Trimming took off 0 bases at V and 1 base at J, with 13 bases between the two ends. Germline CDR1 reads SGDLS; CDR2 reads YYNGEE. This CDR3 has 16 residues. CDR3 loop: CASSVATAGRQETQYF. The CDR3 DNA sequence: TGTGCCAGCAGCGTAGCTACGGCGGGCCGCCAAGAGACCCAGTACTTC.

This clone was seen only a few times. V gene TRBV28 combines with J gene TRBJ1-4; D is ambiguous. V lost 7 bases and J 4 bases, leaving 13 bases between the germline ends. The CDR3 extends over 14 amino acids. From germline, CDR1 is MDHEN and CDR2 SYDVKM. CDR3 sequence reads: CASTGWAGNEKLFF. CDR3 sequence (DNA): TGTGCCAGCACCGGATGGGCGGGTAATGAAAAACTGTTTTTT.

The V gene is TRBV12-3 or TRBV12-4, the J gene TRBJ2-4; D is unresolved. The CDR3 covers 12 residues. V lost 3 bases and J 3 bases, leaving 3 bases between the germline ends. The CDR3 sequence: CASSFGKNIQYF. DNA for the CDR3: TGTGCCAGCAGTTTCGGCAAAAACATTCAGTACTTC.

The gene calls are TRBV15 and TRBJ1-2; TRBD1 matches 10 bases. Germline V gives CDR1 LNHNV, CDR2 YYDKDF (reference sequence). Unmatched junction bases numbered 11, after V lost 2 bases and J lost 8 bases. This CDR3 contains 16 residues. The CDR3 loop is CATSRPGQGEVRGYTF. Written as DNA, the CDR3 is TGTGCCACCAGCAGACCCGGACAGGGGGAGGTGAGAGGCTACACCTTC.

The table lists this clone with a count of one. The J gene is TRBJ2-2, the V gene TRBV25-1, with unresolved D. The germline V and J ends were trimmed by 3 bases and 0 bases, with 5 bases remaining between them. The germline gives CDR1 MGHDK, CDR2 SYGVNS. The CDR3 length is 14 residues. Written as DNA, the CDR3 is TGTGCCAGCAGTGAGTTAACGAACACCGGGGAGCTGTTTTTT. Amino acid sequence: CASSELTNTGELFF.

This clone was seen a few times. The chain recombines TRBV25-1 with TRBJ1-1, with D perhaps TRBD1 (6 bases). Germline CDR1 is MGHDK and CDR2 is SYGVNS. CDR3 length: 12 residues. V was cut by 6 bases and J by 1 base, with 6 bases left in between. The CDR3 sequence is CASRTGNTEAFF. Here the CDR3 DNA reads TGTGCCAGCAGGACAGGGAACACTGAAGCTTTCTTT.

This chain's CDR3 is CSATGVGEAFF. The CDR3 coding sequence is TGCAGCGCAACAGGGGTTGGGGAAGCTTTCTTT. This rearrangement joins TRBV29-1 to TRBJ1-1; TRBD1 agrees at 7 bases. Germline CDR1 reads SQVTM; CDR2 reads ANQGSEA. The length of the CDR3 is 11 residues. V gave up 7 bases and J gave up 8 bases; unmatched junction bases: 7.

CDR3 loop: CASSLDRERETQYF. Here the CDR3 DNA reads TGCGCCAGCAGCTTGGACAGGGAACGGGAGACCCAGTACTTC. The J gene is TRBJ2-5, the V gene TRBV5-1; a possible D gene is TRBD1 (6 bases). This CDR3 region has 14 residues. V lost 0 bases, J lost 5 bases, and 11 bases lay in between. Germline V gene lookup returns CDR1 SGHRS and CDR2 YFSETQ.

This chain connects TRBV7-9 to TRBJ2-2, with no clear D. From germline, CDR1 is SEHNR and CDR2 FQNEAQ (reference sequence). This CDR3 spans 14 amino acids. V lost 5 bases and J lost 7, with 14 bases in between. CDR3 amino acids: CASSLNSQSGELFF. The CDR3 DNA reads as TGTGCCAGCAGCCTTAACTCACAGAGCGGGGAGCTGTTTTTT. Filled out from reference TRBV7-9 and TRBJ2-2, the complete variable domain reads DTGVSQNPRHKITKRGQNVTFRCDPISEHNRLYWYRQTLGQGPEFLTYFQNEAQLEKSRLLSDRFSAERPKGSFSTLEIQRTEQGDSAMYLCASSLNSQSGELFFGEGSRLTVL.

In this sample, this clone turned up once. The V gene is TRBV19, the J gene TRBJ2-2, with 10 bases identical to TRBD2. V trimming: 10 bases; J trimming: 6 bases; junction bases outside the gene matches: 2. The germline CDR1 and CDR2 sequences are LNHDA and SQIVND (reference sequence). The CDR3 contains 12 residues. The CDR3 spells CATLAGAGELFF. The CDR3 DNA reads TGTGCCACTCTAGCGGGGGCCGGGGAGCTGTTTTTT.

For this clone: The sample has other DNA sequences that encode this CDR3 too. CDR3 residues: CAWSVQGYGYTF. The CDR3 coding sequence is TGTGCCTGGAGTGTACAGGGGTATGGCTACACCTTC. The rearrangement uses TRBV30 and TRBJ1-2, with TRBD1 matching 7 bases. The CDR3 spans 12 residues. CDR1 and CDR2 (germline): GTSNPN, SVGIG (reference sequence). With 0 bases clipped from V and 5 bases from J, the junction kept 0 bases outside the gene matches.

This clone was recorded only once. The chain recombines TRBV10-3 with TRBJ1-5, with 8 bases matching TRBD1. V shed 5 bases, J shed 1 base, and the junction held 10 bases outside the gene matches. Germline V CDR1 and CDR2: ENHRY, SYGVKD. This CDR3 region has 17 residues. The CDR3 nucleotides read TGTGCCATCAGTCCGGCAGGGGGCGAGGAGAGCAATCAGCCCCAGCATTTT. Protein product: CAISPAGGEESNQPQHF.